Presented here are 18 T cell receptor beta chains from one specimen sequenced in a study of blood T cell repertoires in COVID-19 (dated by TCRdb to 2019 to 2021). The method was the immunoSEQ multiplex PCR assay. The source is immuneACCESS, and TCRdb retained only in-frame sequences with V and J called. Part of the clones is not carried over; for the studies checked, unresolved V genes explain less than half of this, and the remainder is unexplained. A total of about 340,000 clones appear in this sample, more than 85% of them only once. The ten largest clones represent 18% of the sample. What was sequenced was PBMCs or T cells enriched from blood (not recorded which). These receptor sequences come from a woman aged 25 to 39 who had recovered from COVID-19.

This clone appeared once. The CDR3 region has the DNA TGTGCCAGCAGCTCACTTCCCCCTCAAGAGACCCAGTACTTC. Protein sequence: CASSSLPPQETQYF. The chain employs TRBV7-9 and TRBJ2-5; D is uncertain. Deletions cut 4 bases from V and 2 bases from J, with 11 bases between. In germline, CDR1 is SEHNR, CDR2 FQNEAQ (reference sequence). The CDR3 runs 14 residues.

This clone came up once. The gene calls are TRBV30 and TRBJ1-6; no clear D. Germline CDR1 and CDR2: GTSNPN and SVGIG (reference sequence). CDR3 size: 12 residues. Between the trimmed V and J ends, which lost 3 bases and 8 bases, there was a span of 8 bases. The DNA for the CDR3 is TGTGCCTGGAGCCAGGTGTATTCACCCCTCCACTTT. The encoded protein is CAWSQVYSPLHF.

J is TRBJ2-5 and V is TRBV18; TRBD2 matches at 8 bases. Per germline, CDR1 KGHSH and CDR2 LQKENI. V shed 1 base, J shed 3 bases, and the junction held 4 bases outside the gene matches. The CDR3 extends over 15 amino acids. The CDR3 sequence is CASSPRTSGKETQYF. Here the CDR3 DNA reads TGTGCCAGCTCACCACGAACTAGCGGTAAAGAGACCCAGTACTTC.

This chain connects TRBV7-8 to TRBJ2-1; no clear D. The CDR3 extends over 14 amino acids. Germline V gene data show CDR1 as SGHVS and CDR2 as FQNEAQ. V was trimmed by 5 bases and J by 4 bases, leaving 12 bases between them. In DNA, the CDR3 is TGTGCCAGCAGCCGAATAACAGTTTACAATGAGCAGTTCTTC. Translating gives CASSRITVYNEQFF.

CDR3 protein: CASSTYRASGANVLTF. CDR3 DNA sequence: TGTGCCAGTAGTACGTACAGGGCTTCTGGGGCCAACGTCCTGACTTTC. V and J are TRBV19 and TRBJ2-6, with TRBD1 as a possible D gene (6 bases). The CDR3 totals 16 residues. V shed 4 bases and J shed 1 base, with 11 bases lying between them. The germline V gene encodes CDR1 LNHDA and CDR2 SQIVND (reference sequence).

This clone was seen only once. The rearrangement uses TRBV6-6 and TRBJ1-2; possibly TRBD1 for D (5 bases). This CDR3 is built from 15 residues. V was cut by 5 bases and J by 8 bases, with 21 bases left in between. Germline V gene lookup returns CDR1 MNHNY and CDR2 SVGAGI (reference sequence). The CDR3 nucleotides read TGTGCCAGCAGTACCGAGGACACCGAAGTTTGGGGCTACACCTTC. Encoded protein: CASSTEDTEVWGYTF.

This clone appeared a single time. The chain joins TRBV2 to TRBJ2-3; perhaps TRBD2 as D (5 bases). The V gene's germline CDR1 is SNHLY and CDR2 FYNNEI. The CDR3 is 14 amino acids. V lost 7 bases, J lost 8 bases, and 19 bases lay in between. The CDR3 loop is CASMANPQRGTQYF. DNA for the CDR3: TGTGCCAGCATGGCGAACCCCCAACGGGGTACGCAGTATTTT.

V gene TRBV7-3 combines with J gene TRBJ2-1, with 12 nucleotides matching TRBD2. Germline loops: CDR1 SGHTA, CDR2 FQGTGA. This CDR3 contains 15 residues. J lost 4 bases, V lost 6 bases, and 4 bases had no gene match. CDR3 in amino acids: CASSSGTSGYNEQFF. CDR3 DNA: TGTGCCAGCAGTTCCGGGACTAGCGGGTACAATGAGCAGTTCTTC.

The gene calls are TRBV5-1 and TRBJ2-7, with TRBD1 identical over 10 bases. J was trimmed by 5 bases and V by 5 bases; bases with no gene match: 7. Germline CDR1 and CDR2: SGHRS and YFSETQ. CDR3 length: 14 amino acids. This CDR3 reads CASRRQGALDEQYF. The CDR3 DNA reads as TGCGCCAGCAGAAGACAGGGGGCGCTTGACGAGCAGTACTTC.

The chain joins TRBV6-1 to TRBJ1-4; D ambiguous. Trimming stripped 2 bases from V and 8 bases from J, with 9 bases between. CDR3 length: 13 amino acids. CDR1 and CDR2 (germline): MNHNS, SASEGT. CDR3 in amino acids: CASSEQQREKLFF. The CDR3 region has the DNA TGTGCCAGCAGTGAACAGCAGCGCGAAAAACTGTTTTTT.

J is TRBJ1-5 and V is TRBV30; D gene ambiguous. Germline loops: CDR1 GTSNPN, CDR2 SVGIG (reference sequence). The CDR3 runs to 14 residues. Trimming pared 3 bases from V and 0 bases from J, leaving 9 bases between. For the CDR3, the DNA is TGTGCCTGGAGCTCGGGGAATAGCAATCAGCCCCAGCATTTT. This sequence encodes CAWSSGNSNQPQHF.

This chain joins TRBV28 and TRBJ2-7, with 11 bases lining up with TRBD2. V was clipped by 5 bases and J by 6 bases; unmatched bases: 6. Germline V lookup: CDR1 MDHEN, CDR2 SYDVKM. The length of the CDR3 is 14 residues. This chain's CDR3 is CASSHGTSGSEQYF. The CDR3 DNA sequence: TGTGCCAGCAGTCACGGGACTAGCGGCTCCGAGCAGTACTTC.

This chain links TRBV6-5 with TRBJ1-2; 8 bases agree with TRBD1. The CDR3 has 13 residues. Trimming removed 6 bases from V and 6 bases from J; junction bases left unmatched: 6. The V gene's germline CDR1 is MNHEY and CDR2 SVGAGI. The CDR3 bases are TGTGCCAGCAGACTAGGACAGGGCGATGGCTACACCTTC. Residues: CASRLGQGDGYTF.

A note on this clone: Other DNA sequences of this sample code for an identical CDR3. V gene TRBV5-4 combines with J gene TRBJ2-7; 15 nucleotides align to TRBD2. Trimming removed 5 bases from V and 4 bases from J; junction bases left unmatched: 4. Per germline, CDR1 SGHNT and CDR2 YYREEE (reference sequence). The CDR3 consists of 15 residues. The CDR3 protein is CASSSGTSGGYEQYF. The CDR3 DNA sequence: TGTGCCAGCAGTTCCGGGACTAGCGGGGGGTACGAGCAGTACTTC.

The chain uses TRBV11-2 and TRBJ2-5, with 7 bases fitting TRBD1. The CDR3 is 14 amino acids. CDR1 SGHAT and CDR2 FQNNGV come from the germline V gene. V trimming: 6 bases; J trimming: 4 bases; junction bases outside the gene matches: 8. CDR3 protein: CASSLQGILETQYF. In nucleotides, the CDR3 is TGTGCCAGCAGTCTACAGGGGATTTTAGAGACCCAGTACTTC.

This chain uses TRBV7-9 with TRBJ1-1; 10 bases are shared with TRBD1. The germline CDR1 and CDR2 sequences are SEHNR and FQNEAQ (reference sequence). CDR3 length equals 15 residues. V lost 5 bases, J lost 9 bases, and 12 bases stayed unmatched. CDR3 bases: TGTGCCAGCAGCCCGCCTGGACAGGGGGGTTCTAAAGCTTTCTTT. This gives the protein CASSPPGQGGSKAFF.

The rearrangement uses TRBV6-6 and TRBJ1-2; perhaps TRBD1 as D (5 bases). Trimming left V 4 bases short and J 2 bases short, with 11 bases between. This CDR3 has 14 amino acids. Germline V gives CDR1 MNHNY, CDR2 SVGAGI (reference sequence). Written as DNA, the CDR3 is TGTGCCAGCAGTTCCCTGGGGGGGAACTATGGCTACACCTTC. This codes for CASSSLGGNYGYTF.

The chain couples TRBV6-2 or TRBV6-3 to TRBJ1-1; the D is unclear. CDR3 length equals 14 residues. CDR1 is MNHEY and CDR2 is SVGEGT in the germline V gene. The V end lost 4 bases, the J end lost 2 bases, and 11 bases lay between the germline ends. The CDR3 DNA is TGTGCCAGCAGTTTGGCAAAGACTAACACTGAAGCTTTCTTT. Its translation: CASSLAKTNTEAFF.